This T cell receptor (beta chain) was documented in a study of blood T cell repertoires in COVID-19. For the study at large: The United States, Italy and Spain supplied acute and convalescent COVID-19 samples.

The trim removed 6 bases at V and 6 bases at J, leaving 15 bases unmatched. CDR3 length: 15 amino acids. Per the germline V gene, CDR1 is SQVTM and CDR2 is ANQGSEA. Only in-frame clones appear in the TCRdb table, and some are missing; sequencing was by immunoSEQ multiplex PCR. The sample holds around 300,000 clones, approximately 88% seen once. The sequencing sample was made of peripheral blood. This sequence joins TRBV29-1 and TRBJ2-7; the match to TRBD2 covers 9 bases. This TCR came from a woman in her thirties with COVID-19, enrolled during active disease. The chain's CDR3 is CSVVAGTSTVGEQYF. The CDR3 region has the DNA TGCAGCGTCGTCGCCGGGACTAGCACCGTTGGCGAGCAGTACTTC.